The sequence of this T cell receptor beta chain was determined in a study of STAT5B mutations in CD4+ large granular lymphocyte leukemia. The table lists this clone with a count of one. In the authors' workflow: Lowest detectable productive clonotype frequency was 2.59 x 10-5. Method: immunoSEQ multiplex PCR; TCRdb's copy keeps in-frame clones and lacks some. The V and J calls and clone size come from that table; D and trimming were worked out from the DNA. Of about 21,000 clones detected, roughly three quarters appear once; the ten largest clones hold about 32%. Specimen: CD4+ T cells from blood buffy coats. The TCR was taken from a human donor in good health.

The CDR3 DNA reads as TGTGCCAGCAGCGGGGTCCTCTCTGGAAACACCATATATTTT. Protein sequence: CASSGVLSGNTIYF. The chain recombines TRBV11-2 with TRBJ1-3, with D unresolved. The CDR3 runs to 14 residues. Germline V gives CDR1 SGHAT, CDR2 FQNNGV. V lost 5 bases and J 0 bases, leaving 8 bases between the germline ends.